This T cell receptor beta chain comes out of a study of cytomegalovirus exposure and HLA in healthy donors. Study context: Most donors, 80% to 90% of 350 to 450 genotyped, fell in the Caucasian-associated ancestry cluster. Study-wide results and caveats: It was 160 or so TCR beta chains that were listed as cytomegalovirus-associated. Compared with the approximately 670-donor mean, an Asian-associated ancestry cluster reportedly had fewer N-insertions, according to a later analysis. What was likely a sequencing artifact was a cluster of highly shared sequence variants.

The table lists this clone with a count of one. The target antigen is unknown. This CDR3 region has 14 residues. Germline V CDR1 and CDR2: MNHEY, SMNVEV (reference sequence). Trimming stripped 6 bases from V and 4 bases from J, with 16 bases between. The PCR used 60 Vbeta and 13 Jbeta primers. Sequencing used immunoSEQ multiplex PCR; TCRdb keeps in-frame clones, though not all of them. The sample has around 58,000 clones; 77% are singletons. This chain links TRBV27 with TRBJ2-7; TRBD2 is a possible D gene (6 bases). Sequenced input: PBMCs. This sequence was found in a female donor in good health and CMV-seronegative. As DNA, the CDR3 is TGTGCCAGCAGCCGCGGGACCGCAGGATACGAGCAGTACTTC. Translating it yields CASSRGTAGYEQYF.